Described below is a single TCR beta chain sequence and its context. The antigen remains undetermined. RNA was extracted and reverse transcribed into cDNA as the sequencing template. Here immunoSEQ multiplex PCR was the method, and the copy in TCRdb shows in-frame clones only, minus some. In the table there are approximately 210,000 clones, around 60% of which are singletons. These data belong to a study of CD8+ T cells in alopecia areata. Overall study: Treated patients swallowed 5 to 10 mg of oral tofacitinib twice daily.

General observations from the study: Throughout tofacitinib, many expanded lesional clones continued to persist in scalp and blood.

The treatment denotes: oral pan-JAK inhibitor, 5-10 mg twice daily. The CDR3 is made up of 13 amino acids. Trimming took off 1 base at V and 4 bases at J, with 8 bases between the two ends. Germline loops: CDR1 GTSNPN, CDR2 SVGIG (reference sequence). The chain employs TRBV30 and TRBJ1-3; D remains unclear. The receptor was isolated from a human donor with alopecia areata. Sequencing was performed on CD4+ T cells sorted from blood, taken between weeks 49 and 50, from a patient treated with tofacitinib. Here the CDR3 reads CAWSEGMGNTIYF. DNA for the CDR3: TGTGCCTGGAGTGAAGGGATGGGAAACACCATATATTTT.